This T cell receptor (beta chain) was identified in a study of blood T cell repertoires in COVID-19. Study details: Whether acute or convalescent, the COVID-19 samples came from the United States, Italy and Spain.

The V gene lost 5 bases and the J gene lost 2 bases, with 15 bases spanning the gap. CDR1 and CDR2 from the germline V gene are SEHNR and FQNEAQ (reference sequence). CDR3 length: 15 amino acids. Libraries were prepared by immunoSEQ multiplex PCR; TCRdb keeps only in-frame clonotypes and omits some of them. The repertoire consists of some 250,000 clones, with more than 75% occurring once and the leading ten covering more than 2.5%. This sequence was found in a young woman who had recovered from COVID-19. Source material: peripheral blood. The chain employs TRBV7-9 and TRBJ1-2; D gene ambiguous. The CDR3 is CASSRSPSLNYGYTF. CDR3 nucleotide sequence: TGTGCCAGCAGCCGTTCACCTAGCTTAAACTATGGCTACACCTTC. Based on the CDR3 plus reference TRBV7-9 and TRBJ1-2, the full variable domain is DTGVSQNPRHKITKRGQNVTFRCDPISEHNRLYWYRQTLGQGPEFLTYFQNEAQLEKSRLLSDRFSAERPKGSFSTLEIQRTEQGDSAMYLCASSRSPSLNYGYTFGSGTRLTVV.